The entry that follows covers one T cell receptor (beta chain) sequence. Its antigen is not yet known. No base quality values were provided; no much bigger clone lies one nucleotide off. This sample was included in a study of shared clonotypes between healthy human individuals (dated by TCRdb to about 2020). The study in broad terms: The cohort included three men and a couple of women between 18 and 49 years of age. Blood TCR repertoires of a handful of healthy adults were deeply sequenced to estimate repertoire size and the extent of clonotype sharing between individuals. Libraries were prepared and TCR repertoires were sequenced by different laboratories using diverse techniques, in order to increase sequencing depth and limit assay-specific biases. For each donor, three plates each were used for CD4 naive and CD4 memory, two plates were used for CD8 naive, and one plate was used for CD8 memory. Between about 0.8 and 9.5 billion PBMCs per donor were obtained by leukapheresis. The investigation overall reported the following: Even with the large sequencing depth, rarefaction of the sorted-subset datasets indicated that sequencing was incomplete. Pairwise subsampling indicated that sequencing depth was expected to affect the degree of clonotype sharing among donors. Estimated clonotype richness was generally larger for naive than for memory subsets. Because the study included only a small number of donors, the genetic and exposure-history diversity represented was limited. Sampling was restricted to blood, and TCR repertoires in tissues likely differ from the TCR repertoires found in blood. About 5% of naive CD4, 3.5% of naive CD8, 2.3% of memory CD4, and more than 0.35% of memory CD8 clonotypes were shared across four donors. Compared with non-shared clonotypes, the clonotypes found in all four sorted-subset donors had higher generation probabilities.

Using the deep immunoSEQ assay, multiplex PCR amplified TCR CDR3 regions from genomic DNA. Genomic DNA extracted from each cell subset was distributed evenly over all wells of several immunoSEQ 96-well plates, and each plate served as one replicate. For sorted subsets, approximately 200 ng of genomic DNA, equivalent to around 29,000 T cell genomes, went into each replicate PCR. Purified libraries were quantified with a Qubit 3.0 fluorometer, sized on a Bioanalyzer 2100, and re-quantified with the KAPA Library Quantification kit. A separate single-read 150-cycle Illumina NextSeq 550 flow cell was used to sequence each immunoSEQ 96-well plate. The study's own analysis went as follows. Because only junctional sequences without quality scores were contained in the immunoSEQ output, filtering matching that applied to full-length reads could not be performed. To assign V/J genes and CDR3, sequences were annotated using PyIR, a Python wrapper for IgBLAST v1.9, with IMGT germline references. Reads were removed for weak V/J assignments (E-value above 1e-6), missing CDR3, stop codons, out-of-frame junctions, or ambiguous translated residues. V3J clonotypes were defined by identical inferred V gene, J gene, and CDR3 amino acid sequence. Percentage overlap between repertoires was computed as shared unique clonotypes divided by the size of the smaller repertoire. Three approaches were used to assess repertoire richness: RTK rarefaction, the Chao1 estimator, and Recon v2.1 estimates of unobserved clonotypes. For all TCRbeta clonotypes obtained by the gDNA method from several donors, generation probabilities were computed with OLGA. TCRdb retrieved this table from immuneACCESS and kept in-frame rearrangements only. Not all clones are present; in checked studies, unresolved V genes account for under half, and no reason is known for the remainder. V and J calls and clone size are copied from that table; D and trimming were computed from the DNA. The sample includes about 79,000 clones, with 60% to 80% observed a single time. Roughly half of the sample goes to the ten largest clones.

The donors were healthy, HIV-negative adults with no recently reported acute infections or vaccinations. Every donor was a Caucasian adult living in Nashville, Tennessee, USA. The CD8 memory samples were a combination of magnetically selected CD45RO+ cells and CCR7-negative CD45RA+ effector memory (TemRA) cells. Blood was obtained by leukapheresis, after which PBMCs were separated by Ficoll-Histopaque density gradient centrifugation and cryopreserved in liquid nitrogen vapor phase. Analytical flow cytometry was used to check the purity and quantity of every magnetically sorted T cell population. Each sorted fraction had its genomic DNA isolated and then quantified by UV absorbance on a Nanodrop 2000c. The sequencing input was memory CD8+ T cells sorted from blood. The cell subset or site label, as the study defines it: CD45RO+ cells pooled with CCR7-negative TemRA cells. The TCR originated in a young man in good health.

Here the CDR3 is given as CASSDPTSGRTDTQYF. In nucleotides, the sequence is TGTGCCAGCAGTGACCCGACTAGCGGGAGGACAGATACGCAGTATTTT. The chain joins TRBV6-1 to TRBJ2-3, with 13 junctional bases fitting TRBD2. The germline V gene specifies MNHNS as CDR1 and SASEGT as CDR2. V lost 3 bases and J lost 3 bases, and the count of bases not matched to a germline gene is 3. Counted from cysteine to phenylalanine, this CDR3 has 16 amino acids. CDR3 DNA only is kept here, 48 bases in frame from base 1.